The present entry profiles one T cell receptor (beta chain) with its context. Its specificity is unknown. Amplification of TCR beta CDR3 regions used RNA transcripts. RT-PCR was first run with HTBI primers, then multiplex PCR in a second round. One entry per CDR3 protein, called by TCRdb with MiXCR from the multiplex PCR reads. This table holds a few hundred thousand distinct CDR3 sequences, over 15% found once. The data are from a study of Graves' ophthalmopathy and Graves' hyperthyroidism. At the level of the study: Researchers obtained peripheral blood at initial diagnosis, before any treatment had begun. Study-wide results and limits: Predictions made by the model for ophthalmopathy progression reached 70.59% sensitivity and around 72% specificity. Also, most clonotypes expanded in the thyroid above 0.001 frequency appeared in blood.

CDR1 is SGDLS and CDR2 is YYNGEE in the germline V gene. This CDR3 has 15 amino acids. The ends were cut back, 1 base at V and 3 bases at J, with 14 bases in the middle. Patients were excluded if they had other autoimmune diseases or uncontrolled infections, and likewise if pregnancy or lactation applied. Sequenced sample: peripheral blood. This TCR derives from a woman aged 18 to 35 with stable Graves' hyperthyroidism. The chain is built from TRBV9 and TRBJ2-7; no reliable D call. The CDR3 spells CASSVQVGSVYEQYF. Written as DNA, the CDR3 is TGTGCCAGCAGCGTACAGGTTGGGTCCGTCTACGAGCAGTACTTC.